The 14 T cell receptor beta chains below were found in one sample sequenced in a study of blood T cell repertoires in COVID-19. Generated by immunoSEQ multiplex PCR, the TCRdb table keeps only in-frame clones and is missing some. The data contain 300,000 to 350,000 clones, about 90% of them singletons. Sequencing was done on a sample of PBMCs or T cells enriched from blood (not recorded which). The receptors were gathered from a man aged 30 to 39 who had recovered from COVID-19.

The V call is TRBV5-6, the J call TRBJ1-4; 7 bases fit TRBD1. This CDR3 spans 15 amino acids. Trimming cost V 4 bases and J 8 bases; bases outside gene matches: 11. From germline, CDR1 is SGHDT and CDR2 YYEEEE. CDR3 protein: CASSPSDRAREKLFF. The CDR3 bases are TGTGCCAGCAGCCCCTCAGACAGGGCTAGGGAAAAACTGTTTTTT.

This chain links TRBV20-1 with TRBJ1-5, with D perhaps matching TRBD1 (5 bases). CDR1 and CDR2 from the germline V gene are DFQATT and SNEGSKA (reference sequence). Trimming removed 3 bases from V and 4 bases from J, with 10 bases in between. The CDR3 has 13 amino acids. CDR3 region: CSASRRVNQPQHF. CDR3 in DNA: TGCAGTGCTAGTCGCAGGGTAAATCAGCCCCAGCATTTT.

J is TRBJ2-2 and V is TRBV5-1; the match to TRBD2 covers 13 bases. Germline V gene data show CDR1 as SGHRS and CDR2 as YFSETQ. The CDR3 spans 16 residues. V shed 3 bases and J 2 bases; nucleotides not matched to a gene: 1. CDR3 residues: CASSWGLAGNTGELFF. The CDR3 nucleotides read TGCGCCAGCAGCTGGGGACTAGCGGGAAACACCGGGGAGCTGTTTTTT. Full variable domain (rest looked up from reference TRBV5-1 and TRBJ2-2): KAGVTQTPRYLIKTRGQQVTLSCSPISGHRSVSWYQQTPGQGLQFLFEYFSETQRNKGNFPGRFSGRQFSNSRSEMNVSTLELGDSALYLCASSWGLAGNTGELFFGEGSRLTVL.

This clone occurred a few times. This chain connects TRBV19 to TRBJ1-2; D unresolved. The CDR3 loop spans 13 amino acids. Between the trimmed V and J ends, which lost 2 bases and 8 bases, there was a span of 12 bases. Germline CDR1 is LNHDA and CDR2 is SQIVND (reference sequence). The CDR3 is CASSITQTGGYTF. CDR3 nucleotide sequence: TGTGCCAGTAGTATAACCCAAACGGGAGGCTACACCTTC. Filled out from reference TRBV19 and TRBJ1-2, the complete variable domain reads DGGITQSPKYLFRKEGQNVTLSCEQNLNHDAMYWYRQDPGQGLRLIYYSQIVNDFQKGDIAEGYSVSREKKESFPLTVTSAQKNPTAFYLCASSITQTGGYTFGSGTRLTVV.

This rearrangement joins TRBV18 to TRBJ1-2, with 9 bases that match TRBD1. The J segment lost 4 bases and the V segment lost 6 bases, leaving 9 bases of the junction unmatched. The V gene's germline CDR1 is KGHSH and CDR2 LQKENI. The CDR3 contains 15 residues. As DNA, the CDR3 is TGTGCCAGCTCCCCGCTGGGGACAGGGAGCTATGGCTACACCTTC. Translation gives CASSPLGTGSYGYTF.

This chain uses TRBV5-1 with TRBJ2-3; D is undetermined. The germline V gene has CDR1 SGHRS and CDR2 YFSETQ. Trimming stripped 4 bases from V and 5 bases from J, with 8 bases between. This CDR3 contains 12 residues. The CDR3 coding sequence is TGCGCCAGCAGCGGAACTAAAGATACGCAGTATTTT. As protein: CASSGTKDTQYF.

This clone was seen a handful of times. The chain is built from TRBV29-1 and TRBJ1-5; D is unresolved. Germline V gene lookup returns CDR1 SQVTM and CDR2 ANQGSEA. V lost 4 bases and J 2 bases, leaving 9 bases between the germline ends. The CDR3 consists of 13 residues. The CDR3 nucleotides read TGCAGCGTTGGGGGAGGAGGCAATCAGCCCCAGCATTTT. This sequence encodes CSVGGGGNQPQHF.

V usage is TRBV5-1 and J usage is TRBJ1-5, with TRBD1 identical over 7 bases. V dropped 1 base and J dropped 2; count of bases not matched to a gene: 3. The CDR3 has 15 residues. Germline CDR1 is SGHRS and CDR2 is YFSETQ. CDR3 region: CASSLTGEGNQPQHF. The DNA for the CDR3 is TGCGCCAGCAGCTTGACAGGGGAGGGCAATCAGCCCCAGCATTTT.

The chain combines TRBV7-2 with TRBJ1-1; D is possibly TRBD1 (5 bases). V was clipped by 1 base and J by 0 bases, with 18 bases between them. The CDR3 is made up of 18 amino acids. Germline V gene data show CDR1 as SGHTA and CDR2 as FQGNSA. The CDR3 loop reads CASSLVWPGGTLNTEAFF. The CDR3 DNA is TGTGCCAGCAGCTTAGTATGGCCGGGAGGGACCCTGAACACTGAAGCTTTCTTT.

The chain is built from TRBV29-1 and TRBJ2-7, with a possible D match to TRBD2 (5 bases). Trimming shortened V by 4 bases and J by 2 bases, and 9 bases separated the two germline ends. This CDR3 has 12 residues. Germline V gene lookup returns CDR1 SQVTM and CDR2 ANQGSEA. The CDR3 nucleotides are TGCAGCGTTGGGGGAGCACCCTACGAGCAGTACTTC. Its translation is CSVGGAPYEQYF.

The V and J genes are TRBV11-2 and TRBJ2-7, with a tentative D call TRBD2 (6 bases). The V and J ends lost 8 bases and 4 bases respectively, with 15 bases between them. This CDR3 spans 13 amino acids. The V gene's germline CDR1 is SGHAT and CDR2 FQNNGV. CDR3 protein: CASEASGSYEQYF. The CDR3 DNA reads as TGTGCCAGCGAGGCTTCCGGGAGTTACGAGCAGTACTTC.

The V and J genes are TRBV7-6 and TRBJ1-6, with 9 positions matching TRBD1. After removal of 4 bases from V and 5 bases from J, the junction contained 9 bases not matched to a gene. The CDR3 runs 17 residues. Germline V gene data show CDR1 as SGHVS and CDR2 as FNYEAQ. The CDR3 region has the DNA TGTGCCAGCAGCTCGGGACAGGGATGGGTGAATAATTCACCCCTCCACTTT. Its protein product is CASSSGQGWVNNSPLHF.

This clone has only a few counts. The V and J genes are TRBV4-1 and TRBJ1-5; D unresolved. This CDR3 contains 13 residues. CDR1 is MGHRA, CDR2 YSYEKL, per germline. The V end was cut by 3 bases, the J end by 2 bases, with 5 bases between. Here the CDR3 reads CASSQQGNQPQHF. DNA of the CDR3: TGCGCCAGCAGCCAGCAGGGCAATCAGCCCCAGCATTTT.

CDR3 protein: CATPRTTNYGYTF. Here the CDR3 DNA reads TGTGCCACTCCGAGGACTACTAACTATGGCTACACCTTC. The chain uses TRBV15 and TRBJ1-2; D unclear. V lost 9 bases, J lost 0 bases, and 11 bases lay in between. CDR3 length equals 13 residues. Per the germline V gene, CDR1 is LNHNV and CDR2 is YYDKDF (reference sequence).